What follows is one T cell receptor (beta chain) and its context. Assay: immunoSEQ multiplex PCR; the TCRdb copy retains only in-frame clones and omits some. The profile shows about 57,000 clones, around 89% of them singletons. The data stem from a study of T cell changes during pregnancy in multiple sclerosis. This CDR3 comprises 16 residues. Trimming cost V 7 bases and J 3 bases, with 21 bases left between them. Germline CDR1 MNHNY, CDR2 SVGAGI (reference sequence). The source of this sequence is a female donor with multiple sclerosis, enrolled in a pregnancy study. The V call is TRBV6-6, the J call TRBJ1-1; the D gene is possibly TRBD1 (5 bases). Sample: peripheral blood, taken after pregnancy. The DNA of the CDR3 is TGTGCCAGCACCCTACCCGCGGGGGGAAGCGACACTGAAGCTTTCTTT. Encoded protein: CASTLPAGGSDTEAFF.